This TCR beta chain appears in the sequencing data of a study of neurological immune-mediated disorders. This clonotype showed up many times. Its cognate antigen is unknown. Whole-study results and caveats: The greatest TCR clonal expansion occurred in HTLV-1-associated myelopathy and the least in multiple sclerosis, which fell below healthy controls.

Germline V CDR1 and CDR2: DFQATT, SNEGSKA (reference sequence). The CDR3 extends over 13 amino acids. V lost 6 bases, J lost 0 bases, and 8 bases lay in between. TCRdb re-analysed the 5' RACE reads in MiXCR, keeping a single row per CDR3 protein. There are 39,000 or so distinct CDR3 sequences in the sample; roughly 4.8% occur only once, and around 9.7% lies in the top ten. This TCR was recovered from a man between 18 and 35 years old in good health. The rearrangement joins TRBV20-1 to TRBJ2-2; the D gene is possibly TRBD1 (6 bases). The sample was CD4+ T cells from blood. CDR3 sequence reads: CSADRSNTGELFF. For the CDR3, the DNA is TGCAGTGCGGACAGATCGAACACCGGGGAGCTGTTTTTT.